This T cell receptor beta chain is from a study of T cells after yellow fever vaccination. Germline values: CDR1 MDHEN, CDR2 SYDVKM. The CDR3 loop spans 15 amino acids. On this clonotype itself: A much bigger clone sits one base away, suggesting this may be a read error.

From the 5' RACE reads, TCRdb called clonotypes with MiXCR, one entry per CDR3 protein. This table holds over 100,000 distinct CDR3 sequences, approximately 8.4% found once. V is TRBV28 and J is TRBJ2-4, with D possibly being TRBD1 or TRBD2 (5 bases each). The sequences come from CD8+ T cells sorted from PBMCs, collected 45 days after the yellow fever booster vaccination. This TCR was sampled from a man aged 25-45 years who received the YFV17D yellow fever vaccine. The DNA for the CDR3 is TGTGCCAGCAGTCAAATGAGGGGAACCAATAACATTCAGTACTTC. The encoded protein is CASSQMRGTNNIQYF.